This TCR beta chain was captured in a study of T-cell reconstitution after alpha-beta-depleted transplantation in children. Preparation of the TCRbeta library used unique molecular identifiers. MiXCR, applied by TCRdb to the PCR reads, yields one record per CDR3 protein. This table holds over 550,000 distinct CDR3 sequences, about 10% found once. The CDR3 is 15 amino acids. Germline assignment: CDR1 SEHNR and CDR2 FQNEAQ (reference sequence). The trim removed 5 bases at V and 5 bases at J, leaving 9 bases unmatched. The receptor was derived from a human donor who donated a stem cell graft to a child with acute myeloid leukemia. The rearrangement links TRBV7-9 to TRBJ2-5; 9 bases map to TRBD2. Sequences were derived from PBMCs from the stem cell graft donor, sampled from the stem cell graft. The CDR3, as DNA: TGTGCCAGCAGCCCCCCGTCAGCGGGAGGTGAGACCCAGTACTTC. This codes for CASSPPSAGGETQYF.